This T cell receptor (beta chain) emerged from a study of CD8+CD57+ T cells in acquired aplastic anemia. Those patients picked for sequencing had displayed CD8+CD57+ cell expansion on flow cytometry. Germline CDR1 and CDR2: LNHDA and SQIVND (reference sequence). This CDR3 spans 14 amino acids. Trimming took 3 bases from V and 1 from J, leaving 9 bases between them. This clonotype was seen at least ten times. Its antigen is not identified. The template used for profiling TCR beta VDJ and CDR3 was genomic DNA. TCRdb re-derived calls from the reads in MiXCR, one entry per CDR3 protein. The top ten hold approximately 2.6% of the sample, which has 100,000 to 150,000 distinct CDR3 sequences, 30% to 45% seen once. The study, taken as a whole, reports: Between patients and controls, CD8+ Simpson's diversity did not vary significantly.

This chain uses TRBV19 with TRBJ1-1; D unclear. The receptor comes from a human donor with aplastic anemia. Sequencing used sorted CD4+, CD8+, or CD8+CD57+ T cells (not recorded which) from PBMCs. The CDR3 DNA reads TGTGCCAGTAGTATCGAATGGGGGAACACTGAAGCTTTCTTT. This encodes CASSIEWGNTEAFF.